This T cell receptor (beta chain) stems from a study of resident and recirculating memory T cells in vitiligo. The study's findings and limits: No single dominant TCR clone appeared; lesion clonality varied.

In regard to this clone: Its specificity is not known.

Produced via immunoSEQ multiplex PCR; TCRdb's table is partial and in-frame only. There are tens of thousands of clones in the sample; 92% occur only once, and more than 5% lies in the top ten. V was pared by 5 bases and J by 1 base, with 6 bases between. Germline assignment: CDR1 MDHEN and CDR2 SYDVKM. This CDR3 spans 12 amino acids. The genes are TRBV28 and TRBJ2-7; no firm D call. The sequencing input was blood. The TCR was taken from a male donor with vitiligo. The CDR3, as DNA: TGTGCCAGCAGTCTCCTTTCCTACGAGCAGTACTTC. This encodes CASSLLSYEQYF.